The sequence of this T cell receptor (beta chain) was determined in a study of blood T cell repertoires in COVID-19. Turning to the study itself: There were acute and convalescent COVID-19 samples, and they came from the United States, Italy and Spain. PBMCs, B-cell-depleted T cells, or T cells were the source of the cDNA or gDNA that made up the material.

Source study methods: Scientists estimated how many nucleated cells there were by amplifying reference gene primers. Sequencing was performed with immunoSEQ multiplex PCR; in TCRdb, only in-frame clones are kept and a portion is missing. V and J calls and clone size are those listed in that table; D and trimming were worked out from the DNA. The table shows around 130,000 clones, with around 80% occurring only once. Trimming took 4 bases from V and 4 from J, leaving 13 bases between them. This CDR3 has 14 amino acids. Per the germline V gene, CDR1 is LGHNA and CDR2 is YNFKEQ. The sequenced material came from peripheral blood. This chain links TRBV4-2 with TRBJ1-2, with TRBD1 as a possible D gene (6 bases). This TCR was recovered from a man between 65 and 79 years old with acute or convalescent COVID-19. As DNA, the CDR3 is TGTGCCAGCAGCCCAGGGGATCAATTCTATGGCTACACCTTC. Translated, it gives CASSPGDQFYGYTF.